Following are 17 T cell receptor beta chains from one sample sequenced in a study of blood T cell repertoires in COVID-19. Sequencing used immunoSEQ multiplex PCR; TCRdb keeps in-frame clones, though not all of them. This table holds about 230,000 clones, roughly 86% found once. The sample taken for sequencing was PBMCs or T cells enriched from blood (not recorded which). The receptors originated from a woman younger than 45 with acute COVID-19.

The chain carries TRBV18 and TRBJ1-5, with a possible D match to TRBD1 (6 bases). The CDR3 spans 16 residues. V shed 4 bases and J shed 0 bases, with 13 bases lying between them. CDR1 and CDR2 from the germline V gene are KGHSH and LQKENI. The CDR3 reads CASSLREGVSNQPQHF. The DNA for the CDR3 is TGTGCCAGCTCACTAAGGGAGGGGGTTAGCAATCAGCCCCAGCATTTT. The whole variable domain, remainder taken from reference TRBV18 and TRBJ1-5, is NAGVMQNPRHLVRRRGQEARLRCSPMKGHSHVYWYRQLPEEGLKFMVYLQKENIIDESGMPKERFSAEFPKEGPSILRIQQVVRGDSAAYFCASSLREGVSNQPQHFGDGTRLSIL.

The V and J genes are TRBV6-6 and TRBJ2-1; 8 bases fit TRBD2. The V gene end was trimmed by 4 bases and the J gene end by 9 bases; junction bases not matched to a gene: 8. Germline CDR1 MNHNY, CDR2 SVGAGI (reference sequence). The CDR3 contains 14 residues. The CDR3 coding sequence is TGTGCCAGCAGTTGGGGACTAGTTTCCGGTGAGCAGTTCTTC. This translates into CASSWGLVSGEQFF.

The table lists this clone with a count of one. The chain employs TRBV7-8 and TRBJ2-3; maybe TRBD2 (6 bases). This CDR3 region has 15 residues. In germline, CDR1 is SGHVS, CDR2 FQNEAQ. Trimming left V 4 bases short and J 0 bases short, with 11 bases between. DNA of the CDR3: TGTGCCAGCAGCTCGACTAGACTCAGCACAGATACGCAGTATTTT. The encoded protein is CASSSTRLSTDTQYF.

The chain employs TRBV29-1 and TRBJ1-4; 7 bases map to TRBD1. The germline gives CDR1 SQVTM, CDR2 ANQGSEA. The junction had 5 bases not matched to a gene; V was cut back by 6 bases and J by 7 bases. CDR3 length equals 12 residues. The CDR3 sequence: CSVKGAGEKLFF. The DNA of the CDR3 is TGCAGCGTGAAGGGGGCGGGTGAAAAACTGTTTTTT.

The chain recombines TRBV11-2 with TRBJ2-2, with 10 bases identical to TRBD2. Germline CDR1 SGHAT, CDR2 FQNNGV. This CDR3 has 16 amino acids. J was trimmed by 6 bases and V by 1 base; bases with no gene match: 5. The CDR3 coding sequence is TGTGCCAGCAGCTTAGTTACCAGCGGGGGGGCCGGGGAGCTGTTTTTT. Translated, it gives CASSLVTSGGAGELFF.

The rearrangement links TRBV6-5 to TRBJ2-7; the match to TRBD1 covers 7 bases. V lost 8 bases to trimming and J lost 2 bases; unmatched junction nucleotides: 9. The length of the CDR3 is 14 residues. Per the germline V gene, CDR1 is MNHEY and CDR2 is SVGAGI. This CDR3 is CASGIGQEAYEQYF. The DNA for the CDR3 is TGTGCCAGCGGGATTGGACAGGAGGCCTACGAGCAGTACTTC.

This clone was picked up one time. The V and J genes are TRBV5-1 and TRBJ1-6; the D is unclear. Germline-derived CDR1 and CDR2 are SGHRS and YFSETQ. The CDR3 is 15 residues long. Trimming pared 4 bases from V and 6 bases from J, leaving 14 bases between. CDR3 nucleotide sequence: TGCGCCAGCAGCGAAACCGTCCTAATTAATTCACCCCTCCACTTT. Translation: CASSETVLINSPLHF.

This chain connects TRBV5-1 to TRBJ1-2; maybe TRBD1 (6 bases). CDR3 length: 16 amino acids. Germline V lookup: CDR1 SGHRS, CDR2 YFSETQ. The V and J ends lost 0 bases and 0 bases respectively, with 12 bases between them. The CDR3 DNA follows: TGCGCCAGCAGCTTGGCGACAGGATCAACTAACTATGGCTACACCTTC. Residues: CASSLATGSTNYGYTF.

The chain uses TRBV7-9 and TRBJ2-1; a weak D match, TRBD1 (5 bases). CDR3 size: 15 residues. The germline V gene encodes CDR1 SEHNR and CDR2 FQNEAQ (reference sequence). V shed 1 base and J shed 0 bases, with 7 bases lying between them. CDR3 bases: TGTGCCAGCAGCTTAGTTGACAGCTCCTACAATGAGCAGTTCTTC. Protein: CASSLVDSSYNEQFF.

V gene TRBV6-2 or TRBV6-3 combines with J gene TRBJ2-7, with 7 bases that match TRBD2. Unmatched junction bases numbered 9, after V lost 7 bases and J lost 0 bases. The CDR3 extends over 15 amino acids. CDR1 is MNHEY, CDR2 SVGEGT, per germline. The CDR3, as DNA: TGTGCCAGCACCCCAAGCGGGGCAAACTCCTACGAGCAGTACTTC. Amino acid sequence: CASTPSGANSYEQYF.

This chain connects TRBV7-2 to TRBJ1-3; a weak D match, TRBD1 (5 bases). The CDR3 consists of 16 residues. The germline V gene encodes CDR1 SGHTA and CDR2 FQGNSA. V dropped 3 bases and J dropped 0 bases, with 12 bases sitting between them. The CDR3 region has the DNA TGTGCCAGCAGCTTCACAGGCGACCCCTCTGGAAACACCATATATTTT. It specifies CASSFTGDPSGNTIYF.

This chain joins TRBV5-1 and TRBJ1-6; perhaps TRBD1 as D (5 bases). CDR1 and CDR2 (germline): SGHRS, YFSETQ. V lost 0 bases to trimming and J lost 6 bases, with 13 bases between them. The CDR3 totals 16 residues. The CDR3 DNA reads TGCGCCAGCAGCTTGGGGGGGACTGAAATTAATTCACCCCTCCACTTT. It translates to CASSLGGTEINSPLHF.

This chain connects TRBV11-2 to TRBJ1-1; 7 nucleotides agree with TRBD1. This CDR3 is built from 15 residues. CDR1 is SGHAT, CDR2 FQNNGV, per germline. V dropped 6 bases and J dropped 5; count of bases not matched to a gene: 12. The CDR3 DNA is TGTGCCAGCAGGCAGACCTCAGGGGGAAGGACTGAAGCTTTCTTT. This translates into CASRQTSGGRTEAFF.

The chain uses TRBV6-5 and TRBJ2-7, with 7 nucleotides matching TRBD1. With V trimmed by 0 bases and J by 2 bases, 4 bases remained unmatched. The CDR3 loop spans 15 amino acids. In germline, CDR1 is MNHEY, CDR2 SVGAGI. The chain's CDR3 is CASSYSGQGAYEQYF. The CDR3 DNA reads TGTGCCAGCAGTTACTCGGGTCAGGGGGCCTACGAGCAGTACTTC.

CDR3 sequence reads: CASSLGLAGLYNEQFF. DNA for the CDR3: TGTGCCAGCAGCCTCGGACTAGCGGGCCTCTACAATGAGCAGTTCTTC. The chain links TRBV7-9 to TRBJ2-1; 11 positions agree with TRBD2. The CDR3 loop spans 16 amino acids. V lost 5 bases, J lost 3 bases, and 6 bases stayed unmatched. Germline V CDR1 and CDR2: SEHNR, FQNEAQ (reference sequence).

This clone was seen only a few times. The chain uses TRBV4-1 and TRBJ2-7, with D maybe TRBD2 (6 bases). CDR1 is MGHRA, CDR2 YSYEKL, per germline. The V end lost 1 base, the J end lost 7 bases, and 14 bases lay between the germline ends. CDR3 length: 14 amino acids. The CDR3 DNA is TGCGCCAGCAGCCAAGCCCGCGATCGGGGGGAGCAGTACTTC. Translation: CASSQARDRGEQYF.

V usage is TRBV6-5 and J usage is TRBJ1-2, with TRBD1 matching 8 bases. The V segment lost 5 bases and the J segment 6 bases; nucleotides outside the gene matches: 8. This CDR3 has 14 amino acids. Germline V lookup: CDR1 MNHEY, CDR2 SVGAGI. In DNA, the CDR3 is TGTGCCAGCAGTCCCCGGACAGGGATCCATGGCTACACCTTC. Translated: CASSPRTGIHGYTF.